This is a list of T cell receptor beta chains from one sample in a study of blood T cell repertoires in COVID-19. Generated by immunoSEQ multiplex PCR, the TCRdb table keeps only in-frame clones and is missing some. The data contain roughly 240,000 clones, 90% of them singletons. The sequenced material came from PBMCs or T cells enriched from blood (not recorded which). The receptors originated from a man in his forties or fifties who had been exposed to COVID-19. The CDR3 runs from the conserved cysteine through the conserved F or W. Fields, in order: clone size, V gene, J gene, D gene, CDR3 DNA, CDR3 protein. A D gene is named only where the DNA matches it firmly. Only part of the rows carry a size: once, few, many, or a class if the clone is expanded.

abundance: .
v_gene: TRBV28
j_gene: TRBJ1-2
d_gene: .
CDR3nt: TGTGCCAGCAGTTCCCTTGCTTTAAGGACTGGGACCTTC
CDR3aa: CASSSLALRTGTF

abundance: few
v_gene: TRBV5-4
j_gene: TRBJ2-1
d_gene: TRBD2
CDR3nt: TGTGCCAGCAGCCCCCTAGCGGGGGATACCTACAATGAGCAGTTCTTC
CDR3aa: CASSPLAGDTYNEQFF

abundance: .
v_gene: TRBV7-9
j_gene: TRBJ1-3
d_gene: TRBD1
CDR3nt: TGTGCCAGCAGCCTGGGACAGAGCTCTGGAAACACCATATATTTT
CDR3aa: CASSLGQSSGNTIYF

abundance: many
v_gene: TRBV28
j_gene: TRBJ1-4
d_gene: .
CDR3nt: TGTGCCAGCAAGCCGGCGGGAGAAAAACTGTTTTTT
CDR3aa: CASKPAGEKLFF

abundance: .
v_gene: TRBV5-1
j_gene: TRBJ2-1
d_gene: .
CDR3nt: TGCGCCAGCAGACGAGGCGGGACTCCATCCTACAATGAGCAGTTCTTC
CDR3aa: CASRRGGTPSYNEQFF

abundance: .
v_gene: TRBV2
j_gene: TRBJ2-7
d_gene: TRBD1
CDR3nt: TGTGCCAGCAGTCGGACAGGGGTCCCTACCTACGAGCAGTACTTC
CDR3aa: CASSRTGVPTYEQYF

abundance: .
v_gene: TRBV5-6
j_gene: TRBJ1-2
d_gene: .
CDR3nt: TGTGCCAGCAGCTTGGACCAGATTAACTATGGCTACACCTTC
CDR3aa: CASSLDQINYGYTF

abundance: .
v_gene: TRBV7-2
j_gene: TRBJ1-5
d_gene: .
CDR3nt: TGTGCCAGCAGGCACCAGGACAGCTTGGACAATCAGCCCCAGCATTTT
CDR3aa: CASRHQDSLDNQPQHF

abundance: .
v_gene: TRBV2
j_gene: TRBJ2-1
d_gene: TRBD1
CDR3nt: TGTGCCAGCACGGGGACAGGGGGCAAAAATGAGCAGTTCTTC
CDR3aa: CASTGTGGKNEQFF

abundance: once
v_gene: TRBV28
j_gene: TRBJ2-2
d_gene: .
CDR3nt: TGTGCCAGCCACAGGAACACCGGGGAGCTGTTTTTT
CDR3aa: CASHRNTGELFF

abundance: .
v_gene: TRBV19
j_gene: TRBJ1-2
d_gene: .
CDR3nt: TGTGCCAGTAGTATTCGGGGGGCTGACTATGGCTACACCTTC
CDR3aa: CASSIRGADYGYTF

abundance: .
v_gene: TRBV11-2
j_gene: TRBJ2-5
d_gene: .
CDR3nt: TGTGCCAGCAGCTTATTTCGCGGCCAAGAGACCCAGTACTTC
CDR3aa: CASSLFRGQETQYF

abundance: .
v_gene: TRBV6-4
j_gene: TRBJ1-6
d_gene: .
CDR3nt: TGTGCCAGCAGTGAGCACAGTGATGGTTCACCCCTCCACTTT
CDR3aa: CASSEHSDGSPLHF

abundance: .
v_gene: TRBV7-9
j_gene: TRBJ2-3
d_gene: .
CDR3nt: TGTGCCAGCAGCTTAACAGGTAGTACAGATACGCAGTATTTT
CDR3aa: CASSLTGSTDTQYF

abundance: few
v_gene: TRBV13
j_gene: TRBJ2-3
d_gene: .
CDR3nt: TGTGCCAGCAGCTTAGGGCGGCTAGCGTCTAGACCTGATACGCAGTATTTT
CDR3aa: CASSLGRLASRPDTQYF

abundance: .
v_gene: TRBV6-5
j_gene: TRBJ2-7
d_gene: .
CDR3nt: TGTGCCGTTCGACAAAGCTCCTACGAGCAGTACTTC
CDR3aa: CAVRQSSYEQYF

abundance: .
v_gene: TRBV5-6
j_gene: TRBJ2-7
d_gene: .
CDR3nt: TGTGCCAGCAGCTTGTTACAGGTTCTCAACGAGCAGTACTTC
CDR3aa: CASSLLQVLNEQYF

abundance: .
v_gene: TRBV2
j_gene: TRBJ2-7
d_gene: .
CDR3nt: TGTGCCAGCAGTGAAGAGGGGGGGAACGAGCAGTACTTC
CDR3aa: CASSEEGGNEQYF

abundance: few
v_gene: TRBV5-1
j_gene: TRBJ1-4
d_gene: .
CDR3nt: TGCGCCAGCAGCTTGGGAGGGATGTTACGAGAAAAACTGTTTTTT
CDR3aa: CASSLGGMLREKLFF

abundance: .
v_gene: TRBV11-3
j_gene: TRBJ1-2
d_gene: TRBD1
CDR3nt: TGTGCCAGCAGCTCCGGGACAGAGACTGGCTACACCTTC
CDR3aa: CASSSGTETGYTF

abundance: .
v_gene: TRBV28
j_gene: TRBJ2-7
d_gene: .
CDR3nt: TGTGCCAGCACCCCCGGGACCTACGAGCAGTACTTC
CDR3aa: CASTPGTYEQYF

abundance: .
v_gene: TRBV28
j_gene: TRBJ2-1
d_gene: TRBD2
CDR3nt: TGTGCCAGCAGCCCCAGTAGCGGGAGGGCCGGAGGTAATGAGCAGTTCTTC
CDR3aa: CASSPSSGRAGGNEQFF

abundance: .
v_gene: TRBV5-4
j_gene: TRBJ2-5
d_gene: TRBD2
CDR3nt: TGTGCCAGCAGACTTGGGACTAGCGGGGGGGGTGAGACCCAGTACTTC
CDR3aa: CASRLGTSGGGETQYF

abundance: once
v_gene: TRBV5-4
j_gene: TRBJ2-5
d_gene: TRBD2
CDR3nt: TGTGCCAGCGGTGGGGTGGGAGGGAGCCAAGAGACCCAGTACTTC
CDR3aa: CASGGVGGSQETQYF

abundance: .
v_gene: TRBV7-2
j_gene: TRBJ1-1
d_gene: .
CDR3nt: TGTGCCAGCAGCTTAGCGCGTATAACCGTTACTGAAGCTTTCTTT
CDR3aa: CASSLARITVTEAFF

abundance: .
v_gene: TRBV18
j_gene: TRBJ2-3
d_gene: .
CDR3nt: TGTGCCAGCTCAGCACTGCAGGGGCGTACAGATACGCAGTATTTT
CDR3aa: CASSALQGRTDTQYF

abundance: .
v_gene: TRBV9
j_gene: TRBJ2-1
d_gene: .
CDR3nt: TGTGCCAGCAGCCCACTGGGCTGGGGGGGCGGTGAGCAGTTCTTC
CDR3aa: CASSPLGWGGGEQFF

abundance: .
v_gene: TRBV4-1
j_gene: TRBJ1-6
d_gene: TRBD1
CDR3nt: TGCGCCAGCAGCGAGGGACAGGGGGGACTAAATTCACCCCTCCACTTT
CDR3aa: CASSEGQGGLNSPLHF

abundance: .
v_gene: TRBV29-1
j_gene: TRBJ1-1
d_gene: .
CDR3nt: TGCAGCGTTCGACAGGTGAACACTGAAGCTTTCTTT
CDR3aa: CSVRQVNTEAFF

abundance: .
v_gene: TRBV25-1
j_gene: TRBJ2-3
d_gene: TRBD1
CDR3nt: TGTGCCAGCCAAGGGGACAGGGCAGGGAGCACAGATACGCAGTATTTT
CDR3aa: CASQGDRAGSTDTQYF

abundance: .
v_gene: TRBV5-6
j_gene: TRBJ1-1
d_gene: TRBD1
CDR3nt: TGTGCCAGCAGCAAAACAGGGGCGAACACTGAAGCTTTCTTT
CDR3aa: CASSKTGANTEAFF

abundance: once
v_gene: TRBV3-1/TRBV3-2
j_gene: TRBJ2-7
d_gene: TRBD2
CDR3nt: TGTGCCAGCAGCCGCACTAGCGGGGGTTCCTCCTACGAGCAGTACTTC
CDR3aa: CASSRTSGGSSYEQYF

abundance: .
v_gene: TRBV7-9
j_gene: TRBJ2-1
d_gene: TRBD2
CDR3nt: TGTGCCAGCAGCTCAACACCGGGACTAGCGGGGACCTACAATGAGCAGTTCTTC
CDR3aa: CASSSTPGLAGTYNEQFF

abundance: once
v_gene: TRBV19
j_gene: TRBJ1-2
d_gene: .
CDR3nt: TGTGCCAGTAGTATGGTAGCCTATGGCTACACCTTC
CDR3aa: CASSMVAYGYTF

abundance: .
v_gene: TRBV7-3
j_gene: TRBJ1-1
d_gene: .
CDR3nt: TGTGCCAGCAGCCCAACGGCGGTGAACACTGAAGCTTTCTTT
CDR3aa: CASSPTAVNTEAFF

abundance: few
v_gene: TRBV9
j_gene: TRBJ1-2
d_gene: .
CDR3nt: TGTGCCAGCAGCACCACCGTACAGGGTAACTATGGCTACACCTTC
CDR3aa: CASSTTVQGNYGYTF

abundance: .
v_gene: TRBV19
j_gene: TRBJ1-2
d_gene: .
CDR3nt: TGTGCCAGTAGGAGCCGGGGGGGCGCAGGCTATGGCTACACCTTC
CDR3aa: CASRSRGGAGYGYTF